Following are 31 T cell receptor beta chains from one sample sequenced in a study of neoadjuvant anti-PD-1 for oral cavity cancer. Repertoires were generated with immunoSEQ multiplex PCR, while TCRdb's copy carries only in-frame clones and drops some. Among over 8,500 clones listed, 65% to 70% were seen once. This sample comprised tumor tissue, obtained before nivolumab (anti-PD-1) treatment. The receptors shown here come from a person between 40 and 85 years old with oral cavity squamous cell carcinoma.

The table lists this clone with a count of one. The J gene is TRBJ2-3, the V gene TRBV6-6, with 8 nucleotides matching TRBD1. V trimming: 5 bases; J trimming: 1 base; junction bases outside the gene matches: 8. CDR3 length equals 16 residues. Germline V gives CDR1 MNHNY, CDR2 SVGAGI (reference sequence). The CDR3 sequence: CASSHADRGRTDTQYF. The CDR3 DNA is TGTGCCAGCAGTCACGCAGACAGGGGTCGCACAGATACGCAGTATTTT.

The rearrangement joins TRBV6-1 to TRBJ1-3; possibly TRBD1 for D (5 bases). The CDR3 contains 15 residues. V lost 6 bases and J lost 0, with 12 bases in between. Germline V lookup: CDR1 MNHNS, CDR2 SASEGT. The CDR3 DNA reads as TGTGCCAGCAGGGGGGGTAGAAACTCTGGAAACACCATATATTTT. It translates to CASRGGRNSGNTIYF.

The chain links TRBV27 to TRBJ2-2; no reliable D call. V dropped 2 bases and J dropped 2 bases, with 3 bases sitting between them. CDR3 length: 13 amino acids. CDR1 is MNHEY, CDR2 SMNVEV, per germline (reference sequence). The CDR3: CASSLGNTGELFF. The CDR3 nucleotides are TGTGCCAGCAGTTTAGGAAACACCGGGGAGCTGTTTTTT.

The chain employs TRBV6-5 and TRBJ2-7; unclear D gene. Trimming stripped 2 bases from V and 3 bases from J, with 14 bases between. Per germline, CDR1 MNHEY and CDR2 SVGAGI. This CDR3 is 15 amino acids long. The CDR3 sequence is CASSYGFTSIYEQYF. CDR3 coding DNA: TGTGCCAGCAGTTACGGATTTACGTCAATCTACGAGCAGTACTTC.

This clone was seen once. The chain combines TRBV5-1 with TRBJ2-5, with 7 bases identical to TRBD1. The CDR3 runs 14 residues. V shed 2 bases, J shed 5 bases, and the junction held 6 bases outside the gene matches. Per the germline V gene, CDR1 is SGHRS and CDR2 is YFSETQ. The CDR3 region is CASSLQGIGETQYF. CDR3 bases: TGCGCCAGCAGCTTACAGGGGATAGGGGAGACCCAGTACTTC.

The chain links TRBV11-3 to TRBJ2-5, with 7 bases that match TRBD2. With 1 base clipped from V and 4 bases from J, the junction kept 12 bases outside the gene matches. CDR3 length: 17 residues. Per the germline V gene, CDR1 is SGHNT and CDR2 is YENEEA. CDR3 sequence reads: CASSLGGLGRTGETQYF. As DNA, the CDR3 is TGTGCCAGCAGCTTAGGTGGACTAGGCCGGACGGGAGAGACCCAGTACTTC.

This clone came up a few times. V is TRBV7-9 and J is TRBJ1-1; 12 bases agree with TRBD1. The CDR3 runs 17 residues. V trimming: 5 bases; J trimming: 5 bases; junction bases outside the gene matches: 12. Per germline, CDR1 SEHNR and CDR2 FQNEAQ (reference sequence). CDR3 in DNA: TGTGCCAGCAGCCTGGGGACAGGGGGCGTTATGATTACTGAAGCTTTCTTT. Residues: CASSLGTGGVMITEAFF. The full variable domain, completed using reference TRBV7-9 and TRBJ1-1, is DTGVSQNPRHKITKRGQNVTFRCDPISEHNRLYWYRQTLGQGPEFLTYFQNEAQLEKSRLLSDRFSAERPKGSFSTLEIQRTEQGDSAMYLCASSLGTGGVMITEAFFGQGTRLTVV.

Only a few counts were recorded for this clone. The chain uses TRBV9 and TRBJ1-5; D possibly corresponds to TRBD1 (6 bases). CDR1 and CDR2 (germline): SGDLS, YYNGEE. This CDR3 contains 15 residues. V was cut by 3 bases and J by 2 bases, with 12 bases left in between. The CDR3 DNA is TGTGCCAGCAGCGCGGGACAAAGAGGCAATCAGCCCCAGCATTTT. Its protein is CASSAGQRGNQPQHF. Combining the CDR3 with reference TRBV9 and TRBJ1-5 gives the whole variable domain DSGVTQTPKHLITATGQRVTLRCSPRSGDLSVYWYQQSLDQGLQFLIQYYNGEERAKGNILERFSAQQFPDLHSELNLSSLELGDSALYFCASSAGQRGNQPQHFGDGTRLSIL.

The chain uses TRBV10-3 and TRBJ2-7; 10 nucleotides line up with TRBD1. Per the germline V gene, CDR1 is ENHRY and CDR2 is SYGVKD. The V and J ends lost 8 bases and 12 bases, in that order; junction bases with no gene match: 19. The CDR3 covers 15 residues. CDR3 in amino acids: CAISLSYSGTGVLYF. The DNA for the CDR3 is TGTGCCATCTCTTTATCCTACTCCGGGACAGGGGTGTTGTACTTC.

CDR3: CASSFTGGASYGYTF. The CDR3 nucleotides read TGTGCCAGCAGCTTTACAGGGGGCGCCAGCTATGGCTACACCTTC. The chain employs TRBV7-9 and TRBJ1-2; 9 nucleotides match TRBD1. The V and J ends lost 3 bases and 4 bases, in that order; junction bases with no gene match: 6. The CDR3 has 15 amino acids. The germline V gene encodes CDR1 SEHNR and CDR2 FQNEAQ (reference sequence).

This sequence joins TRBV7-2 and TRBJ1-3, with D perhaps TRBD1 (6 bases). V lost 4 bases, J lost 1 base, and 14 bases lay in between. This CDR3 is built from 16 residues. The germline V gene encodes CDR1 SGHTA and CDR2 FQGNSA. CDR3 amino acids: CASSYPVDSSGNTIYF. The CDR3 region has the DNA TGTGCCAGCAGCTACCCCGTGGACAGTTCTGGAAACACCATATATTTT.

The chain employs TRBV6-6 and TRBJ2-1, with a tentative D call TRBD1 (5 bases). Germline V gene lookup returns CDR1 MNHNY and CDR2 SVGAGI (reference sequence). There are 16 residues in the CDR3. The V gene lost 6 bases and the J gene lost 2 bases, with 17 bases spanning the gap. DNA of the CDR3: TGTGCCAGCAGACCACAGGCTTCGAGGACCTACAATGAGCAGTTCTTC. Its protein product is CASRPQASRTYNEQFF.

There are a few counts of this clone. The chain links TRBV27 to TRBJ1-5; D remains ambiguous. V lost 6 bases to trimming and J lost 7 bases, with 13 bases between them. The germline CDR1 and CDR2 sequences are MNHEY and SMNVEV (reference sequence). There are 13 residues in the CDR3. CDR3 protein: CASSKGGGQPQHF. For the CDR3, the DNA is TGTGCCAGCAGCAAAGGAGGCGGACAGCCCCAGCATTTT.

This clone has just a few counts. This chain uses TRBV29-1 with TRBJ2-5, with D possibly being TRBD1 or TRBD2 (5 bases each). Looked up from germline, CDR1 is SQVTM and CDR2 is ANQGSEA. The CDR3 is 12 amino acids. Trimming left V 4 bases short and J 5 bases short, with 11 bases between. CDR3 sequence: CSVGGFGETQYF. In DNA form, the CDR3 reads TGCAGCGTTGGGGGGTTCGGGGAGACCCAGTACTTC.

The chain uses TRBV6-6 and TRBJ1-1; no clear D. The CDR3 is 14 residues long. CDR1 is MNHNY, CDR2 SVGAGI, per germline (reference sequence). V shed 0 bases and J shed 1 base, with 6 bases lying between them. The CDR3 DNA sequence: TGTGCCAGCAGTTACTCCGGGTCGAACACTGAAGCTTTCTTT. Translated, it gives CASSYSGSNTEAFF.

The rearrangement uses TRBV2 and TRBJ1-5; unclear D gene. The CDR3 spans 13 residues. Trimming left V 2 bases short and J 3 bases short, with 5 bases between. CDR1 and CDR2 from the germline V gene are SNHLY and FYNNEI. The CDR3 DNA reads TGTGCCAGCAGTGAACCAGACAATCAGCCCCAGCATTTT. Amino acids: CASSEPDNQPQHF.

The rearrangement uses TRBV9 and TRBJ2-2; perhaps TRBD2 as D (6 bases). Germline CDR1 is SGDLS and CDR2 is YYNGEE. The CDR3 has 14 residues. The V end lost 3 bases, the J end lost 7 bases, and 13 bases lay between the germline ends. The CDR3 nucleotides read TGTGCCAGCAGCGAGACGGGCGGGGACGGGGAGCTGTTTTTT. It encodes CASSETGGDGELFF.

This chain connects TRBV27 to TRBJ2-1; D might be TRBD1 (6 bases). Germline V gene sequence: CDR1 MNHEY, CDR2 SMNVEV (reference sequence). This CDR3 comprises 13 residues. As DNA, the CDR3 is TGTTCTACTAGAACAGGGATGGGCAATGAGCAGTTCTTC. It encodes CSTRTGMGNEQFF.

V and J are TRBV10-3 and TRBJ1-4; D uncertain. V lost 6 bases, J lost 7 bases, and 15 bases lay in between. Germline CDR1 reads ENHRY; CDR2 reads SYGVKD. The CDR3 covers 14 residues. CDR3 amino acids: CAISNQNFGEKLFF. DNA for the CDR3: TGTGCCATCAGCAACCAGAATTTTGGTGAAAAACTGTTTTTT.

This clone was seen a single time. The chain uses TRBV9 and TRBJ2-2, with a weak D call TRBD1 (5 bases). Germline lookup yields CDR1 SGDLS and CDR2 YYNGEE. The CDR3 is 16 residues long. V gave up 0 bases and J gave up 2 bases, with 11 bases separating them. CDR3 coding DNA: TGTGCCAGCAGCGTAGCGGGCAGGGCCAACACCGGGGAGCTGTTTTTT. This encodes CASSVAGRANTGELFF.

J is TRBJ1-5 and V is TRBV2; no firm D call. The V gene's germline CDR1 is SNHLY and CDR2 FYNNEI. The CDR3 spans 15 residues. The V gene lost 2 bases and the J gene lost 3 bases, with 11 bases spanning the gap. Here the CDR3 reads CASSELRSSNQPQHF. The CDR3 DNA is TGTGCCAGCAGTGAATTACGGTCATCCAATCAGCCCCAGCATTTT.

This clone occurred a few times. The chain joins TRBV5-5 to TRBJ2-7; 8 bases map to TRBD2. Unmatched junction bases numbered 12, after V lost 7 bases and J lost 6 bases. This CDR3 has 14 residues. Germline loops: CDR1 SGHKS, CDR2 YYEKEE (reference sequence). In DNA form, the CDR3 reads TGTGCCAGCGGCCCCGGGGGGGAAACCCTCGAGCAGTACTTC. This encodes CASGPGGETLEQYF.

The chain has TRBV4-2 and TRBJ1-3; 10 bases map to TRBD1. V lost 2 bases to trimming and J lost 2 bases; unmatched junction nucleotides: 3. This CDR3 region has 16 residues. Germline V gene data show CDR1 as LGHNA and CDR2 as YNFKEQ. CDR3 region: CASSQMGQGPGNTIYF. The CDR3 nucleotides are TGTGCCAGCAGCCAAATGGGACAGGGGCCTGGAAACACCATATATTTT.

The V and J genes are TRBV7-3 and TRBJ1-2; 7 bases align to TRBD1. The CDR3 extends over 15 amino acids. The germline V gene encodes CDR1 SGHTA and CDR2 FQGTGA. With 2 bases clipped from V and 7 bases from J, the junction kept 10 bases outside the gene matches. This CDR3 reads CASSLSGTAFLGYTF. CDR3 sequence (DNA): TGTGCCAGCAGCTTATCCGGGACAGCCTTTCTTGGCTACACCTTC. The whole variable domain, filled in from reference TRBV7-3 and TRBJ1-2, reads GAGVSQTPSNKVTEKGKYVELRCDPISGHTALYWYRQSLGQGPEFLIYFQGTGAADDSGLPNDRFFAVRPEGSVSTLKIQRTERGDSAVYLCASSLSGTAFLGYTFGSGTRLTVV.

This clone was found a few times. This chain joins TRBV7-8 and TRBJ1-6; the D is unclear. Trimming cost V 5 bases and J 14 bases, with 16 bases left between them. This CDR3 comprises 13 residues. Germline CDR1 is SGHVS and CDR2 is FQNEAQ. The CDR3 DNA follows: TGTGCCAGCAGCCCAATTGGGCCCGGGGCCCTCCACTTT. Translating it yields CASSPIGPGALHF.

The rearrangement uses TRBV6-5 and TRBJ1-1; D is unresolved. Germline-derived CDR1 and CDR2 are MNHEY and SVGAGI. With 7 bases removed from V and 3 bases from J, the gap between germline ends came to 15 bases. The CDR3 is 14 residues long. The CDR3 nucleotides are TGTGCCAGCACTAACGTGTGGGAACACACTGAAGCTTTCTTT. This gives the protein CASTNVWEHTEAFF.

The genes are TRBV18 and TRBJ2-1; 9 nucleotides line up with TRBD2. This CDR3 is 17 amino acids long. The V segment lost 2 bases and the J segment 0 bases; nucleotides outside the gene matches: 5. The germline V gene has CDR1 KGHSH and CDR2 LQKENI. DNA of the CDR3: TGTGCCAGCTCACCAGCGGGAGGGTCTAGCTCCTACAATGAGCAGTTCTTC. It is translated as CASSPAGGSSSYNEQFF.

This rearrangement joins TRBV23-1 to TRBJ1-5; maybe TRBD1 (5 bases). TRBV23-1 belongs to the ORF category, with a function that is uncertain. Trimming took 11 bases from V and 1 from J, leaving 33 bases between them. The CDR3 runs 20 residues. The CDR3 DNA reads TGCGCCCGACGGGGTGGGTTAAAGGAGGGGCCCCCCCCCAGCAATCAGCCCCAGCATTTT. The encoded protein is CARRGGLKEGPPPSNQPQHF.

The chain combines TRBV6-1 with TRBJ1-3; possible D gene TRBD1, 6 bases. Germline CDR1 and CDR2: MNHNS and SASEGT. V dropped 2 bases and J dropped 2 bases, with 13 bases sitting between them. The CDR3 has 16 residues. The CDR3 sequence: CASSEMSAGAGNTIYF. The CDR3 DNA follows: TGTGCCAGCAGTGAAATGTCTGCAGGGGCTGGAAACACCATATATTTT.

This clone was found once. The chain is built from TRBV7-2 and TRBJ1-5; no definite D call. The V and J ends lost 5 bases and 3 bases respectively, with 8 bases between them. Germline loops: CDR1 SGHTA, CDR2 FQGNSA. This CDR3 is built from 13 residues. The CDR3 sequence is CASSQRTNQPQHF. The CDR3 DNA reads as TGTGCCAGCAGCCAGAGGACCAATCAGCCCCAGCATTTT.

This clone has a handful of counts. This chain joins TRBV7-3 and TRBJ2-1; TRBD1 is a possible D gene (6 bases). The length of the CDR3 is 15 residues. Trimming took 0 bases from V and 4 from J, leaving 10 bases between them. The germline CDR1 and CDR2 sequences are SGHTA and FQGTGA. Here the CDR3 reads CASSLTLDRYNEQFF. The CDR3, as DNA: TGTGCCAGCAGCTTAACGTTGGACAGATACAATGAGCAGTTCTTC.